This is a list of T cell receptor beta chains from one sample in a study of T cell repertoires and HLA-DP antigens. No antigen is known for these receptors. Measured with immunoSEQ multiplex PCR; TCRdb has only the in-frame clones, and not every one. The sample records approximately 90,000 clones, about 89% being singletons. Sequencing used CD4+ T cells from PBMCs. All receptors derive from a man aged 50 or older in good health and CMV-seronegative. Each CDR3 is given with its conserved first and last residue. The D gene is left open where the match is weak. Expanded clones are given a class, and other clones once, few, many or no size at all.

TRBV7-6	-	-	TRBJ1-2	TGTGCCAGCAGCCTAGTGCTCGAAGCTAACTATGGCTACACCTTC	CASSLVLEANYGYTF
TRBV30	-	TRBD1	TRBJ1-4	TGTGCCTGGAGTCGAGACAGGGGGCTCGGTGAAAAACTGTTTTTT	CAWSRDRGLGEKLFF
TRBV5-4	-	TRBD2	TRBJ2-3	TGTGCCAGCAGCCCCAGGAGCGGGGGGCTCACAGATACGCAGTATTTT	CASSPRSGGLTDTQYF
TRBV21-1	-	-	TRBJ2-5	TGTGCCAGCAGCAACGACCCGGGTCAAGAGACCCAGTACTTC	CASSNDPGQETQYF
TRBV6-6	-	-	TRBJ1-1	TGTGCCAGCAGTTACTCCATTGGAGTTGAAGCTTTCTTT	CASSYSIGVEAFF
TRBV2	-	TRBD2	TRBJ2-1	TGTGCCAGCAGTCCGCCGGGACTAGCGGGAGGCCAGGGGAATGAGCAGTTCTTC	CASSPPGLAGGQGNEQFF
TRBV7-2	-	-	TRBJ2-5	TGTGCCAGCAGCCCCAACAGCGTCCAAGAGACCCAGTACTTC	CASSPNSVQETQYF
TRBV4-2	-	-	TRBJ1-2	TGTGCCAGCAGCCCGGGAGGTACTTCTAATGGCTACACCTTC	CASSPGGTSNGYTF
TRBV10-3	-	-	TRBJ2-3	TGTGCCATCAGCGGATCTGACACAGATACGCAGTATTTT	CAISGSDTDTQYF
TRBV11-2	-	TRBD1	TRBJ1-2	TGTGCCAGCAGCACCACTGGGACAGCCCTAAACTATGGCTACACCTTC	CASSTTGTALNYGYTF
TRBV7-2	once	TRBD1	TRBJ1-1	TGTGCCAGCAGGTATTCGGGACAGATGAACACTGAAGCTTTCTTT	CASRYSGQMNTEAFF
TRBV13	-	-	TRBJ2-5	TGTGCCAGCAGCTTAGGTACCCCAAATGACAGGACCCAGTACTTC	CASSLGTPNDRTQYF
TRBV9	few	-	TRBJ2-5	TGTGCCAGCAGCGTAGGCTCAGGACGGCAAGAGACCCAGTACTTC	CASSVGSGRQETQYF
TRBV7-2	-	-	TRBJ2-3	TGTGCCAGCAGCTCGAGGGTGGCAGATACGCAGTATTTT	CASSSRVADTQYF
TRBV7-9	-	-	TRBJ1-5	TGTGCCAGCAGCCCCATTGGGAATCAGCCCCAGCATTTT	CASSPIGNQPQHF
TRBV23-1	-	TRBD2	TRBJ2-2	TGCGCCAGCAGTCCCTCCGGGCTAGCGGCGAACACCGGGGAGCTGTTTTTT	CASSPSGLAANTGELFF
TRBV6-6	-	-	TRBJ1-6	TGTGCCAGCAGCCGACTGCAGGGTTCACCCCTCCACTTT	CASSRLQGSPLHF
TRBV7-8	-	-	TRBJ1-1	TGTGCCAGCAGCTTAGAGTGGGACACTGAAGCTTTCTTT	CASSLEWDTEAFF
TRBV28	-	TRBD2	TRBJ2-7	TGTGCCAGCACTCTCGGTACTAGCGGGAATCACTACGAGCAGTACTTC	CASTLGTSGNHYEQYF
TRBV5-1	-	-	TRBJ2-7	TGCGCCAGCAGTATGATACCCGGCGGATACGAGCAGTACTTC	CASSMIPGGYEQYF
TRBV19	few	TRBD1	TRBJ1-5	TGTGCCAGTAGAAGGGACAGGGGATATAGCAATCAGCCCCAGCATTTT	CASRRDRGYSNQPQHF
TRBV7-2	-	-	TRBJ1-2	TGTGCCAGCAGCCCCATTCCGGGCTACACCTTC	CASSPIPGYTF
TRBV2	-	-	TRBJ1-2	TGTGCCAGCAGTGAACAGGGAGGTGGCTACACCTTC	CASSEQGGGYTF
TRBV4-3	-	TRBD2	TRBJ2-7	TGCGCCAGCAGCCACCGGACTAGCGGGTACGAGCAGTACTTC	CASSHRTSGYEQYF
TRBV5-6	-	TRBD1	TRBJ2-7	TGTGCCAGCAGCCCCGGGACAGGGCCCACCTACGAGCAGTACTTC	CASSPGTGPTYEQYF
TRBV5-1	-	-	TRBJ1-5	TGCGCCAGCAGCCCCGGGTGGAAGGATCAGCCCCAGCATTTT	CASSPGWKDQPQHF
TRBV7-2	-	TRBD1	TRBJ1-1	TGTGCCAGCAGCTCCACGACCGGGACAGGGGCAACTGAAGCTTTCTTT	CASSSTTGTGATEAFF
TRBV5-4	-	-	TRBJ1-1	TGTGCCAGCAGCTTGGTTGGGGTATTGAACACTGAAGCTTTCTTT	CASSLVGVLNTEAFF
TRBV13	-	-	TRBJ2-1	TGTGCCAGCAGCTTACTAGGGGTTAATGAGCAGTTCTTC	CASSLLGVNEQFF
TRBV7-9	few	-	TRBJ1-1	TGTGCCAGCACCCCGAAGGAGGGCAAAGCTTTCTTT	CASTPKEGKAFF
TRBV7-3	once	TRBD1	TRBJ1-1	TGTGCCAGCAGCTTAAGGAGGCAGGGGGTCACTGAAGCTTTCTTT	CASSLRRQGVTEAFF
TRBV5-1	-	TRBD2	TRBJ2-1	TGCGCCAGCAGCACACCGGGACTAGCGGGGGGTCAAAATGAGCAGTTCTTC	CASSTPGLAGGQNEQFF
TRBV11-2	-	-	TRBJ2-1	TGTGCCAGCAGCTTAGCGGGGGCCACTAACAATGAGCAGTTCTTC	CASSLAGATNNEQFF
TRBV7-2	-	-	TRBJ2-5	TGTGCCAGCAATCGGGGGCCCCCGGGAGAGACCCAGTACTTC	CASNRGPPGETQYF
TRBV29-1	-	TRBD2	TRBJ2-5	TGCAGCGTCGGGCTAGCGGGAGTATGGGGAGAGACCCAGTACTTC	CSVGLAGVWGETQYF
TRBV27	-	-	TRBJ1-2	TGTGCCAGCAGTTTGGGGCAGGGGACTGGTGGCTACACCTTC	CASSLGQGTGGYTF
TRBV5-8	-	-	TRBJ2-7	TGTGCCAGCAGCCTGCGGGCGGGCGAGCAGTACTTC	CASSLRAGEQYF
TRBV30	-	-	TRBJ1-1	TGTGCCTGGAGCGAGGGGAGGACTTTCTTT	CAWSEGRTFF